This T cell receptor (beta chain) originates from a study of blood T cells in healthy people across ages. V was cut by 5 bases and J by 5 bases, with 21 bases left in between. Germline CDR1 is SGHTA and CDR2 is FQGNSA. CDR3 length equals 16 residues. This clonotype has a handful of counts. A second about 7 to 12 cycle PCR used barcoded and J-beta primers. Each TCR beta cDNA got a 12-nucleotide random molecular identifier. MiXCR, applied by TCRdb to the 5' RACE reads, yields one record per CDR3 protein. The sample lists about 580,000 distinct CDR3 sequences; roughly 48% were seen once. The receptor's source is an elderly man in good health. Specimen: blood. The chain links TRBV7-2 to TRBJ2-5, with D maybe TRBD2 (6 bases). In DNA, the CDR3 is TGTGCCAGCAGCCTCCGAGTCCTAGCGACCCAGGAGACCCAGTACTTC. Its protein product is CASSLRVLATQETQYF. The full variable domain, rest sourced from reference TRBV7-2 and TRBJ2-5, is GAGVSQSPSNKVTEKGKDVELRCDPISGHTALYWYRQSLGQGLEFLIYFQGNSAPDKSGLPSDRFSAERTGGSVSTLTIQRTQQEDSAVYLCASSLRVLATQETQYFGPGTRLLVL.